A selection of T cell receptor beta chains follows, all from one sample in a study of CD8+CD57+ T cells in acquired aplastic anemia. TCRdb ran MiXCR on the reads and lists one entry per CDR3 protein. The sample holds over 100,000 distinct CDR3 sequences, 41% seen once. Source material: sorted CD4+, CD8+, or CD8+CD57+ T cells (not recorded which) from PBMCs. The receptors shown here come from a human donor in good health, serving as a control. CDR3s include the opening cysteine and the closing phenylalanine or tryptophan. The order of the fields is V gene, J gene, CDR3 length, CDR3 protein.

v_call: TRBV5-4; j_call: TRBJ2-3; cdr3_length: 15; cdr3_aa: CASTELAGETDTQYF
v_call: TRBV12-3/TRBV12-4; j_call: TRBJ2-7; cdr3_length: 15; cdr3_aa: CATSDSGTGPHEQYF
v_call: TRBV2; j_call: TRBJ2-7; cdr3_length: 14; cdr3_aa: CASSEGFAGYEQYF
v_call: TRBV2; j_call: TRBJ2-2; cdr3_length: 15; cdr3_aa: CASALDFSNTGEPFF
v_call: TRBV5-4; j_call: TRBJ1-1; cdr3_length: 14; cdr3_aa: CVSGFNGMQTEAFF
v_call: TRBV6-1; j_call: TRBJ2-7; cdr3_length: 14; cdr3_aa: CASRPGLAAHEQYF
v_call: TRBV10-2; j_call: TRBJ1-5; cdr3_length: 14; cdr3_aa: CASTTTASNQPQHF
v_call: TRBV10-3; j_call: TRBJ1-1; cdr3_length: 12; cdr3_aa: CAIRGQGTEAFF
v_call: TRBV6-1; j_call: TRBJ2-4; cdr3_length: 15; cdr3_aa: CVSSSTGTYPNIQYF
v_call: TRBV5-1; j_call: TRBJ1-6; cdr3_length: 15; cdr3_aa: CASSLTGTEDSPLHF
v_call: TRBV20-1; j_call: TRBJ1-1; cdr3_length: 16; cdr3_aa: CSASGVTGGAGTEAFF
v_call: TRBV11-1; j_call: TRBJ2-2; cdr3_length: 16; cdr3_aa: CASNKRAGGDTGELFF
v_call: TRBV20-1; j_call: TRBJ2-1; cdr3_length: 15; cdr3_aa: CSATTGQGFGNEQFF
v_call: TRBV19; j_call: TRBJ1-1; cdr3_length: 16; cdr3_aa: CASRIVSKGGRTEAFF